A single sample is the source of the 11 T cell receptor beta chains below, sequenced in a study of Graves' ophthalmopathy and Graves' hyperthyroidism. For repertoire sequencing, the TCR beta CDR3 regions were amplified from RNA transcripts. Investigators did first-round RT-PCR with HTBI primers, then second-round multiplex PCR. TCRdb redid the calling of the multiplex PCR reads with MiXCR, one entry per CDR3 protein. The table records about 160,000 distinct CDR3 sequences, 30% to 45% of them present only once. The sequenced material came from peripheral blood. Receptor source: a woman between 35 and 50 years old with Graves' ophthalmopathy.

This clonotype was counted at least ten times. V gene TRBV6-5 combines with J gene TRBJ1-2; perhaps TRBD1 as D (5 bases). CDR3 size: 13 residues. Between the trimmed V and J ends, which lost 2 bases and 8 bases, there was a span of 12 bases. Per germline, CDR1 MNHEY and CDR2 SVGAGI. CDR3 sequence (DNA): TGTGCCAGCAGTTACGACAGCGGGACGGGCTACACCTTC. Translated, it gives CASSYDSGTGYTF.

The table lists this clonotype with a few counts. The CDR3, as DNA: TGTGCCAGCAGTTACGTACAGACCAACTATGGCTACACCTTC. Protein product: CASSYVQTNYGYTF. The J gene is TRBJ1-2, the V gene TRBV6-2 or TRBV6-3; no reliable D call. The germline V gene encodes CDR1 MNHEY and CDR2 SVGEGT. The CDR3 has 14 amino acids. V shed 2 bases and J shed 2 bases, with 9 bases lying between them.

This clonotype was observed many times. V usage is TRBV19 and J usage is TRBJ1-2; a weak D match, TRBD1 (5 bases). The CDR3 is 14 amino acids. The V and J ends lost 4 bases and 0 bases respectively, with 9 bases between them. Germline CDR1 reads LNHDA; CDR2 reads SQIVND (reference sequence). CDR3 region: CASSNRGANYGYTF. CDR3 DNA: TGTGCCAGTAGTAATAGGGGAGCTAACTATGGCTACACCTTC.

This clonotype is a singleton in its sample. The rearrangement uses TRBV6-5 and TRBJ1-2, with 10 bases identical to TRBD1. This CDR3 spans 15 amino acids. Per the germline V gene, CDR1 is MNHEY and CDR2 is SVGAGI. The J segment lost 6 bases and the V segment lost 0 bases, leaving 4 bases of the junction unmatched. CDR3 sequence (DNA): TGTGCCAGCAGTTACTCGAAGGGACAGGGGCATGGCTACACCTTC. As protein: CASSYSKGQGHGYTF.

J is TRBJ2-2 and V is TRBV11-2; perhaps TRBD2 as D (6 bases). Looked up from germline, CDR1 is SGHAT and CDR2 is FQNNGV. V dropped 5 bases and J dropped 6 bases, with 22 bases sitting between them. The CDR3 consists of 17 residues. CDR3 coding DNA: TGTGCCAGCAGCCCGCGGGACGGCGGAATTAGTCCCGGGGAGCTGTTTTTT. Amino acids: CASSPRDGGISPGELFF.

The chain links TRBV7-2 to TRBJ2-7, with 8 bases fitting TRBD2. The CDR3 sequence is 13 residues long. CDR1 and CDR2 (germline): SGHTA, FQGNSA. Trimming at V came to 6 bases and at J to 4 bases, leaving 5 bases not matched to a gene. CDR3 nucleotides: TGTGCCAGCAGTCCGGGGGGGGCGTACGAGCAGTACTTC. Amino acids: CASSPGGAYEQYF.

This chain joins TRBV6-5 and TRBJ2-7; tentative D call: TRBD2 (6 bases). Trimming took off 6 bases at V and 1 base at J, with 13 bases between the two ends. In germline, CDR1 is MNHEY, CDR2 SVGAGI. The CDR3 has 14 amino acids. CDR3 sequence: CASSLAVTSYEQYF. CDR3 nucleotide sequence: TGTGCCAGCAGCTTAGCGGTCACGTCCTACGAGCAGTACTTC.

This clonotype was seen a handful of times. The CDR3 loop is CASSEVGRDGSPLHF. The CDR3 nucleotides are TGTGCCAGCAGTGAAGTCGGCAGGGACGGTTCACCCCTCCACTTT. The chain has TRBV6-1 and TRBJ1-6, with D maybe TRBD1 (5 bases). Per the germline V gene, CDR1 is MNHNS and CDR2 is SASEGT. CDR3 size: 15 residues. The V and J ends lost 1 base and 9 bases respectively, with 13 bases between them.

At least ten counts were recorded for this clonotype. The chain couples TRBV12-3 or TRBV12-4 to TRBJ1-5, with TRBD1 matching over 12 bases. The CDR3 is 14 amino acids. The J segment lost 6 bases and the V segment lost 7 bases, leaving 4 bases of the junction unmatched. CDR3 protein: CASKWDRGRQPQHF. Written as DNA, the CDR3 is TGTGCCAGCAAGTGGGACAGGGGGCGTCAGCCCCAGCATTTT.

The gene calls are TRBV7-3 and TRBJ2-7, with D perhaps matching TRBD1 (6 bases). V was trimmed by 10 bases and J by 0 bases, leaving 10 bases between them. CDR3 size: 12 residues. From germline, CDR1 is SGHTA and CDR2 FQGTGA. The CDR3 here is CAKGQSSYEQYF. For the CDR3, the DNA is TGTGCCAAAGGACAGAGCTCCTACGAGCAGTACTTC.

The chain links TRBV6-2 or TRBV6-3 to TRBJ2-7; TRBD1 agrees at 7 bases. Trimming took 10 bases from V and 2 from J; bases not matched to a gene: 5. The CDR3 length is 12 residues. Germline CDR1 is MNHEY and CDR2 is SVGEGT. This CDR3 reads CATLTGTYEQYF. In DNA form, the CDR3 reads TGTGCCACCTTGACAGGGACCTACGAGCAGTACTTC.